This is a list of T cell receptor beta chains from one sample in a study of blood T cell repertoires in COVID-19. The method was immunoSEQ multiplex PCR; TCRdb's version includes in-frame clones alone and lacks a portion of them. Here the sample spans 150,000 to 200,000 clones, 85% to 90% being singletons. The sample taken for sequencing was PBMCs or T cells enriched from blood (not recorded which). These TCRs come from a woman aged 45-59 years who had recovered from COVID-19. The CDR3 runs from the conserved cysteine through the conserved F or W. The order of the fields is clone size, D gene, J gene, V gene, CDR3 protein, CDR3 DNA. The D gene is left open where the match is weak. A clone size is listed for some rows: how often the clone was seen (once, few, many), or a class if it is expanded.

.	TRBD2	TRBJ2-3	TRBV11-3	CASSPNLAGGRNTQYF	TGTGCCAGCAGCCCCAATCTAGCGGGGGGTCGAAATACGCAGTATTTT
.	TRBD2	TRBJ2-2	TRBV28	CASSGTIGSTGELFF	TGTGCCAGCAGTGGGACTATCGGAAGTACCGGGGAGCTGTTTTTT
.	.	TRBJ2-3	TRBV29-1	CSVEGGSDTQYF	TGCAGCGTTGAAGGCGGGTCCGATACGCAGTATTTT
.	.	TRBJ1-1	TRBV2	CASRQVNTEAFF	TGTGCCAGCAGACAGGTGAACACTGAAGCTTTCTTT
once	.	TRBJ1-1	TRBV27	CASSLQGLEPEAFF	TGTGCCAGCAGTTTACAGGGGCTTGAGCCTGAAGCTTTCTTT
.	TRBD1	TRBJ2-7	TRBV19	CASKTLDRGPYEQYF	TGTGCCAGTAAGACCCTGGACAGGGGACCCTACGAGCAGTACTTC
.	.	TRBJ1-2	TRBV6-5	CASSYSPRNGYTF	TGTGCCAGCAGTTACTCACCTAGAAATGGCTACACCTTC
.	.	TRBJ1-1	TRBV5-1	CASSSGGRIVPAFF	TGCGCCAGCAGCTCCGGCGGTAGGATAGTGCCAGCTTTCTTT
few	.	TRBJ1-4	TRBV21-1	CASSERRGENEKLFF	TGTGCCAGCAGCGAAAGGCGGGGGGAAAATGAAAAACTGTTTTTT
.	TRBD1	TRBJ2-1	TRBV4-1	CASSQDTGQGGNEQFF	TGCGCCAGCAGCCAAGATACCGGACAGGGTGGAAATGAGCAGTTCTTC
once	TRBD1	TRBJ1-4	TRBV6-5	CASRSVGGGYEKLFF	TGTGCCAGCAGATCAGTAGGAGGGGGCTATGAAAAACTGTTTTTT
.	.	TRBJ1-2	TRBV11-3	CASSSGYGYTF	TGTGCCAGCAGCTCAGGGTATGGCTACACCTTC
.	TRBD2	TRBJ2-1	TRBV6-2/TRBV6-3	CASSYLAGGPDEQFF	TGTGCCAGCAGTTACCTTGCGGGGGGGCCCGATGAGCAGTTCTTC
.	.	TRBJ1-3	TRBV19	CASITSTSSRSGNTIYF	TGTGCCAGTATTACGAGCACATCTTCGCGGTCTGGAAACACCATATATTTT
once	.	TRBJ2-7	TRBV7-2	CASSFLYEQYF	TGTGCCAGCAGCTTCCTCTACGAGCAGTACTTC
once	.	TRBJ2-5	TRBV3-1/TRBV3-2	CASSQVLSGNKETQYF	TGTGCCAGCAGCCAAGTCCTTTCGGGGAATAAAGAGACCCAGTACTTC